This is a list of T cell receptor beta chains from one sample in a study of control samples from healthy donors and cancer patients. Clones were read by immunoSEQ multiplex PCR, and TCRdb kept only the in-frame ones, dropping some. The data show some 140,000 clones, with roughly 92% seen just once and approximately 10% held by the top ten. What was sequenced was blood. The source is a man between 25 and 39 years old in good health. Each CDR3 is given with its conserved first and last residue. Fields, in order: D gene, V gene, clone size, J gene, CDR3 protein, CDR3 DNA. A D gene is named only where the DNA matches it firmly. A clone size is listed for some rows: how often the clone was seen (once, few, many), or a class if it is expanded.

>.|TRBV18|.|TRBJ2-7
CASSQESYEQYF
TGTGCCAGCTCCCAGGAGTCCTACGAGCAGTACTTC
>.|TRBV29-1|.|TRBJ2-5
CSVHSEGEGLETQYF
TGCAGCGTCCATTCCGAGGGAGAGGGGCTAGAGACCCAGTACTTC
>.|TRBV18|.|TRBJ2-5
CASSPQSQETQYF
TGTGCCAGCTCACCACAGTCCCAAGAGACCCAGTACTTC
>.|TRBV11-2|.|TRBJ1-4
CASGSGTGIEKLFF
TGTGCCAGCGGGTCCGGTACAGGCATTGAAAAACTGTTTTTT
>.|TRBV5-1|.|TRBJ2-5
CASSSLGETQYF
TGCGCCAGCAGCTCACTAGGGGAGACCCAGTACTTC
>.|TRBV5-8|.|TRBJ2-7
CASSPRGIENQYF
TGTGCCAGCAGCCCCCGGGGGATAGAGAATCAGTACTTC
>TRBD2|TRBV24-1|.|TRBJ2-2
CATSDLSGGSENTGELFF
TGTGCCACCAGTGATTTGTCCGGCGGGAGCGAAAACACCGGGGAGCTGTTTTTT
>TRBD1|TRBV4-1|few|TRBJ1-5
CASSHGDRDNQPQHF
TGCGCCAGCAGCCACGGGGACAGGGACAATCAGCCCCAGCATTTT
>.|TRBV30|.|TRBJ1-3
CAWSVQLGATWGNTIYF
TGTGCCTGGAGTGTACAGCTTGGAGCAACCTGGGGAAACACCATATATTTT
>.|TRBV6-5|.|TRBJ2-1
CASNKYNEQFF
TGTGCCAGCAATAAGTACAATGAGCAGTTCTTC
>TRBD1|TRBV7-2|.|TRBJ1-2
CASSIQGLGYGYTF
TGTGCCAGCAGCATACAGGGGTTGGGCTATGGCTACACCTTC
>.|TRBV28|.|TRBJ2-2
CAGLSSGTGELFF
TGTGCCGGCCTCTCGAGTGGCACCGGGGAGCTGTTTTTT
>.|TRBV4-1|.|TRBJ1-1
CASSQPTKNTEAFF
TGCGCCAGCAGCCAACCCACAAAGAACACTGAAGCTTTCTTT
>.|TRBV4-1|.|TRBJ2-5
CASSQVRAGVLLGETQYF
TGCGCCAGCAGCCAAGTTCGGGCAGGGGTTTTATTGGGAGAGACCCAGTACTTC
>.|TRBV6-4|once|TRBJ2-6
CASSDSGSGANVLTF
TGTGCCAGCAGTGACTCTGGCTCTGGGGCCAACGTCCTGACTTTC
>.|TRBV6-5|.|TRBJ2-1
CASSFREMNEQFF
TGTGCCAGCAGTTTTCGTGAAATGAATGAGCAGTTCTTC
>.|TRBV11-3|.|TRBJ1-1
CASSLEGVLAGMNTEAFF
TGTGCCAGCAGCTTAGAAGGGGTTTTGGCAGGGATGAACACTGAAGCTTTCTTT
>TRBD2|TRBV28|.|TRBJ2-7
CASSFSSGTISYEQYF
TGTGCCAGCAGTTTTTCCTCCGGGACTATCTCCTACGAGCAGTACTTC
>.|TRBV25-1|.|TRBJ1-1
CASSWGGGTEAFF
TGTGCCAGCAGCTGGGGGGGCGGCACTGAAGCTTTCTTT
>.|TRBV18|.|TRBJ1-1
CASSPLENTEAFF
TGTGCCAGCTCACCGCTCGAGAACACTGAAGCTTTCTTT
>TRBD1|TRBV27|.|TRBJ1-2
CASSLWSGQGEGYTF
TGTGCCAGCAGTTTATGGTCGGGACAGGGAGAAGGCTACACCTTC
>.|TRBV6-2/TRBV6-3|once|TRBJ1-1
CASSSWGTEAFF
TGTGCCAGCAGTTCTTGGGGGACAGAAGCTTTCTTT
>TRBD2|TRBV19|.|TRBJ2-7
CASSLLAGPYEQYF
TGTGCCAGTAGTTTACTAGCGGGGCCCTACGAGCAGTACTTC
>TRBD2|TRBV2|.|TRBJ2-3
CASSDPTSGSTDTQYF
TGTGCCAGCAGTGATCCGACTAGCGGTAGCACAGATACGCAGTATTTT
>.|TRBV25-1|.|TRBJ2-6
CASSEYTGANVLTF
TGTGCCAGCAGTGAATATACTGGGGCCAACGTCCTGACTTTC
>TRBD2|TRBV2|.|TRBJ2-1
CASSEARGGKQFF
TGTGCCAGCAGTGAAGCGCGCGGGGGGAAGCAGTTCTTC
>TRBD1|TRBV28|.|TRBJ2-7
CASRPPGQGFYEQYF
TGTGCCAGCAGACCTCCGGGACAGGGTTTCTACGAGCAGTACTTC
>.|TRBV3-1/TRBV3-2|.|TRBJ1-1
CASSRGGTEAFF
TGTGCCAGCAGCCGTGGGGGCACTGAAGCTTTCTTT
>.|TRBV23-1|.|TRBJ2-4
CASLPTSRGLAKNIQYF
TGCGCCAGCCTCCCGACTAGCAGGGGGTTAGCCAAAAACATTCAGTACTTC
>.|TRBV5-1|.|TRBJ2-2
CASSPPYLGARNTGELFF
TGCGCCAGCAGCCCTCCCTATCTGGGGGCAAGGAACACCGGGGAGCTGTTTTTT